Each of the 2 T cell receptor beta chains below was sequenced from the same sample in a study of blood T cell repertoires in COVID-19. Some clones are missing from TCRdb's copy, which holds only in-frame ones; the method was immunoSEQ multiplex PCR. This table holds 130,000 or so clones, less than 90% found once. The specimen sequenced was peripheral blood. Receptors originate from a man aged 25-45 years with COVID-19, enrolled during active disease.

This sequence joins TRBV5-8 and TRBJ2-3; no definite D call. Germline V gives CDR1 SGHTS, CDR2 YDEGEE. Trimming removed 4 bases from V and 1 base from J, with 13 bases in between. The CDR3 loop spans 15 amino acids. DNA for the CDR3: TGTGCCAGCAGCCTGGGGTCGCAGGGCACAGATACGCAGTATTTT. This sequence encodes CASSLGSQGTDTQYF.

The chain combines TRBV5-4 with TRBJ2-7, with 7 bases aligning to TRBD2. Looked up from germline, CDR1 is SGHNT and CDR2 is YYREEE (reference sequence). Germline trimming cut 4 bases from V and 6 bases from J; bases unmatched to any gene: 16. CDR3 size: 16 residues. This chain's CDR3 is CASSRGRGMGGFEQYF. CDR3 DNA: TGTGCCAGCAGCCGAGGGCGAGGCATGGGAGGGTTCGAGCAGTACTTC.